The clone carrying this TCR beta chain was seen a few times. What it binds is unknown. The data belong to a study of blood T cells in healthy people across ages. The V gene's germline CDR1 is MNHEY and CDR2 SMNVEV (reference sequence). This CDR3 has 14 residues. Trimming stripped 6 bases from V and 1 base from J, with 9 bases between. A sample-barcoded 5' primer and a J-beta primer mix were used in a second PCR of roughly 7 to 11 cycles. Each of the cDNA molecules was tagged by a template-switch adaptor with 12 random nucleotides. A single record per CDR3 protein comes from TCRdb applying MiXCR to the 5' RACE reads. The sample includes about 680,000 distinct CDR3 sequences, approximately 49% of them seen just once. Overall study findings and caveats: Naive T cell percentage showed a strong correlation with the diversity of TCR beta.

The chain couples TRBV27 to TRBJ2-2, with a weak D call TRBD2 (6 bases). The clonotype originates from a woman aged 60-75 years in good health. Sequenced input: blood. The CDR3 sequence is CASSRDWNTGELFF. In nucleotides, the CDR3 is TGTGCCAGCAGCCGGGACTGGAACACCGGGGAGCTGTTTTTT.